Each of the 8 T cell receptor beta chains below was sequenced from the same sample in a study of blood T cell repertoires in COVID-19. Only in-frame clones appear in the TCRdb table, and some are missing; sequencing was by immunoSEQ multiplex PCR. This repertoire shows about 170,000 clones, 86% found once; its top ten account for roughly 11%. Sequencing was performed on peripheral blood. These receptors originate from a woman aged 60-75 years with COVID-19, enrolled during active disease.

The chain joins TRBV29-1 to TRBJ2-1; D call uncertain. The CDR3 runs 13 residues. Trimming shortened V by 5 bases and J by 2 bases, and 10 bases separated the two germline ends. The germline V gene encodes CDR1 SQVTM and CDR2 ANQGSEA. Here the CDR3 DNA reads TGCAGCGTTCAGGAAGTGGCCTACAATGAGCAGTTCTTC. This codes for CSVQEVAYNEQFF.

Concerning this clone itself: An end of the junction does not agree with germline; a read error may underlie this. The chain combines TRBV5-1 with TRBJ1-1; 10 bases agree with TRBD1. CDR1 SGHRS and CDR2 YFSETQ come from the germline V gene. This CDR3 has 18 amino acids. As DNA, the CDR3 is TGCGCCAGCAGCCCTGGTTATAGGACAGGGGGTTTGAAGACTGAAGCTTTCTTT. It is translated as CASSPGYRTGGLKTEAFF.

This chain uses TRBV6-4 with TRBJ1-2, with 9 positions matching TRBD1. This CDR3 has 12 amino acids. V shed 9 bases, J shed 4 bases, and the junction held 3 bases outside the gene matches. Germline CDR1 and CDR2: MRHNA and SNTAGT. CDR3 loop: CASSDRGYGYTF. CDR3 DNA sequence: TGTGCCAGTTCGGACAGGGGCTATGGCTACACCTTC.

The genes are TRBV19 and TRBJ2-3, with 8 bases aligning to TRBD1. Trimming cost V 4 bases and J 9 bases; bases outside gene matches: 0. Germline V lookup: CDR1 LNHDA, CDR2 SQIVND (reference sequence). This CDR3 comprises 11 residues. The CDR3 here is CASSRQGTQYF. The DNA of the CDR3 is TGTGCCAGTAGTAGACAGGGGACGCAGTATTTT.

The chain employs TRBV5-1 and TRBJ2-2; D gene unclear. CDR1 SGHRS and CDR2 YFSETQ come from the germline V gene. Trimming stripped 7 bases from V and 5 bases from J, with 6 bases between. This CDR3 contains 11 residues. CDR3 DNA: TGCGCCAGCGGCAGGACCGGGGAGCTGTTTTTT. Translation: CASGRTGELFF. The full variable domain, its missing parts supplied by reference TRBV5-1 and TRBJ2-2, is KAGVTQTPRYLIKTRGQQVTLSCSPISGHRSVSWYQQTPGQGLQFLFEYFSETQRNKGNFPGRFSGRQFSNSRSEMNVSTLELGDSALYLCASGRTGELFFGEGSRLTVL.

This clone has only a few counts. The rearrangement uses TRBV7-2 and TRBJ1-2, with TRBD1 identical over 8 bases. Per the germline V gene, CDR1 is SGHTA and CDR2 is FQGNSA. After removal of 2 bases from V and 4 bases from J, the junction contained 9 bases not matched to a gene. This CDR3 spans 16 amino acids. The CDR3 bases are TGTGCCAGCAGCTTACCTCAGGGGGCGCGGGGCTATGGCTACACCTTC. It encodes CASSLPQGARGYGYTF.

The chain uses TRBV9 and TRBJ2-2; 8 positions agree with TRBD2. This CDR3 contains 15 residues. With V trimmed by 4 bases and J by 5 bases, 7 bases remained unmatched. Germline V gene sequence: CDR1 SGDLS, CDR2 YYNGEE. The CDR3 loop reads CASSPSGSGTGELFF. The CDR3 nucleotides read TGTGCCAGCAGCCCGAGCGGGAGTGGAACCGGGGAGCTGTTTTTT.

This clone was seen only once. Other DNA variants within this sample encode the same CDR3. The chain combines TRBV7-2 with TRBJ2-1, with TRBD2 matching 10 bases. Germline V gene lookup returns CDR1 SGHTA and CDR2 FQGNSA. The CDR3 contains 15 residues. The J segment lost 4 bases and the V segment lost 1 base, leaving 1 base of the junction unmatched. DNA of the CDR3: TGTGCCAGCAGCTTAGGACTAGCGGGTTACAATGAGCAGTTCTTC. This translates into CASSLGLAGYNEQFF.